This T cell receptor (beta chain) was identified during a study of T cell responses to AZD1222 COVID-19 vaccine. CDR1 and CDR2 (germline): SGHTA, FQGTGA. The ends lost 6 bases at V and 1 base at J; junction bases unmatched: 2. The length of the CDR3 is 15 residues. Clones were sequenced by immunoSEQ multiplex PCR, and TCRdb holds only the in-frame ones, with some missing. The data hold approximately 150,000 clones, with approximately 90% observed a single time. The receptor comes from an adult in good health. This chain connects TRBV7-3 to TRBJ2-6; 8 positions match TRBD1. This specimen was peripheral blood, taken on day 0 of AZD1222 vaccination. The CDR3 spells CASRRQGSGANVLTF. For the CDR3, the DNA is TGTGCCAGCAGACGACAGGGGTCTGGGGCCAACGTCCTGACTTTC.